This T cell receptor beta chain emerged from a study of blood T cell repertoires in COVID-19. Overall study: Researchers got acute and convalescent COVID-19 samples from the United States, Italy and Spain. From T cells, B-cell-depleted T cells, or PBMCs came the material, which was cDNA or gDNA.

The trim removed 5 bases at V and 3 bases at J, leaving 0 bases unmatched. Per germline, CDR1 MNHNY and CDR2 SVGAGI (reference sequence). The CDR3 has 12 amino acids. Clones were sequenced by immunoSEQ multiplex PCR, and TCRdb holds only the in-frame ones, with some missing. The data show 90,000 to 150,000 clones, with around 80% seen just once and around 2.5% held by the top ten. Sample: peripheral blood. The origin of this receptor is a man aged 45-65 years with acute or convalescent COVID-19. The rearrangement joins TRBV6-6 to TRBJ2-5; 7 bases align to TRBD1. CDR3 sequence: CASSTGEETQYF. The CDR3 bases are TGTGCCAGCAGTACAGGGGAAGAGACCCAGTACTTC.